This T cell receptor beta chain is from a study of T cell repertoires in cytomegalovirus infection. General study findings and limits: Within the response measured ex vivo, HLA-C-restricted CMV-specific TCR beta clonotypes were dominant.

In germline, CDR1 is SGHRS, CDR2 YFSETQ. Between the trimmed V and J ends, which lost 4 bases and 2 bases, there was a span of 16 bases. The length of the CDR3 is 15 residues. From the reads, TCRdb called clonotypes with MiXCR, one entry per CDR3 protein. The top ten hold 13% of the sample, which has approximately 390,000 distinct CDR3 sequences, around a third seen once. This clonotype has more than one count but fewer than ten. What it binds is not known. The rearrangement uses TRBV5-1 and TRBJ2-7; perhaps TRBD1 as D (6 bases). The receptor comes from a human donor in good health (CMV status not recorded). Some clones in this sample may be carry-over from other donors' samples. The sequenced sample was cultured PBMCs, obtained from culture after CMV antigen stimulation. The CDR3 DNA follows: TGCGCCAGCAGCGGCGGACAGACTTCAGCCTACGAGCAGTACTTC. Its translation: CASSGGQTSAYEQYF.